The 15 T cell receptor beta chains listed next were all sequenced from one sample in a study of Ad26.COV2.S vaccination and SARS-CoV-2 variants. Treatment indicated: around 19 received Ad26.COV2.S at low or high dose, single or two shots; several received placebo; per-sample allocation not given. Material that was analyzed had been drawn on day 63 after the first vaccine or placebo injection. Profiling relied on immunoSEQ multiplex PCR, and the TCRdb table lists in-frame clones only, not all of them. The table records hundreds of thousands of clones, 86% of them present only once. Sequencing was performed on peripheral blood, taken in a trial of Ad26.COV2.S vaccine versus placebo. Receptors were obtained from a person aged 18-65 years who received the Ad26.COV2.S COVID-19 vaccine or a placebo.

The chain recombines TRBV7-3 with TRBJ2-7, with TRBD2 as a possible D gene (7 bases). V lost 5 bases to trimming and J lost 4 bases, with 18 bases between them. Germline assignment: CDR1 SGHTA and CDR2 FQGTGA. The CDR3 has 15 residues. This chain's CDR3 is CASSLSGGGQYEQYF. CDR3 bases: TGTGCCAGCAGCCTTTCGGGGGGCGGGCAGTACGAGCAGTACTTC.

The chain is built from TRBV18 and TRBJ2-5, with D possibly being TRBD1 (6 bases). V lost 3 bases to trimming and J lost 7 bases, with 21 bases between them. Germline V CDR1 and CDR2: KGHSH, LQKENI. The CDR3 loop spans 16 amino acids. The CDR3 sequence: CASSPDGIQGMGTQYF. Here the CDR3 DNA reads TGTGCCAGCTCACCGGACGGCATACAGGGTATGGGGACCCAGTACTTC.

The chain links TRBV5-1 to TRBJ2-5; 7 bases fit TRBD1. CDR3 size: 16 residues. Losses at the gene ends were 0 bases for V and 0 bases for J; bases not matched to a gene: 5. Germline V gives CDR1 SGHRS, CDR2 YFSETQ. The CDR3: CASSLASTGNQETQYF. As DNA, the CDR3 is TGCGCCAGCAGCTTGGCCTCGACAGGGAACCAAGAGACCCAGTACTTC.

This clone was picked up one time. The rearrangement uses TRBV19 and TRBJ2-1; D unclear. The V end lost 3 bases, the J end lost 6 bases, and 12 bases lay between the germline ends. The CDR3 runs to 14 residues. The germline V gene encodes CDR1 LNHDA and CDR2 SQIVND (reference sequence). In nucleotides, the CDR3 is TGTGCCAGTAGTATCTCCGACATCTTCAATGAGCAGTTCTTC. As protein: CASSISDIFNEQFF.

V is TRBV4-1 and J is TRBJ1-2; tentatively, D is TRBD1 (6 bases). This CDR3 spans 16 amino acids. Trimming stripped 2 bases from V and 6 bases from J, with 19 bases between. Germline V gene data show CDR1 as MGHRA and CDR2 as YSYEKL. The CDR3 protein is CASSQSDSARWDGYTF. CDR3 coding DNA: TGCGCCAGCAGCCAATCGGACAGCGCAAGATGGGATGGCTACACCTTC.

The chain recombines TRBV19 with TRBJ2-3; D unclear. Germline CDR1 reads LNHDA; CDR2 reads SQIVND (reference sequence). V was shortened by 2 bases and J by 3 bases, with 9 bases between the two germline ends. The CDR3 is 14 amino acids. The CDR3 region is CASSIRLGTDTQYF. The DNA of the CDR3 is TGTGCCAGTAGTATAAGGCTTGGGACAGATACGCAGTATTTT. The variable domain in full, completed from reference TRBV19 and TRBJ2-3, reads DGGITQSPKYLFRKEGQNVTLSCEQNLNHDAMYWYRQDPGQGLRLIYYSQIVNDFQKGDIAEGYSVSREKKESFPLTVTSAQKNPTAFYLCASSIRLGTDTQYFGPGTRLTVL.

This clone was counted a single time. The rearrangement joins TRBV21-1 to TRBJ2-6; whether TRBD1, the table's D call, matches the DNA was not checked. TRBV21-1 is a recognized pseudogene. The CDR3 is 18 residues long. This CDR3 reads CASRIQGVPRSGANVLTF. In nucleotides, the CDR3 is TGTGCCAGCAGAATACAGGGCGTCCCAAGATCTGGGGCCAACGTCCTGACTTTC.

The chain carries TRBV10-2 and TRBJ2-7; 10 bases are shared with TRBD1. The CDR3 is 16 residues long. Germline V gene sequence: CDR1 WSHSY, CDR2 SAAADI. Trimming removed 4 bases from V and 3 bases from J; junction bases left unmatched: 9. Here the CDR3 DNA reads TGCGCCAGCAGTGGGCGGGACAGGGGTGGAAGCTACGAGCAGTACTTC. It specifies CASSGRDRGGSYEQYF.

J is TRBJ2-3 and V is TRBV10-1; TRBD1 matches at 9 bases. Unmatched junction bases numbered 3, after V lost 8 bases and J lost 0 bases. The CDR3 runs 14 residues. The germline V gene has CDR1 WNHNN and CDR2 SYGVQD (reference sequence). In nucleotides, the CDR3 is TGCGCCAGCGGGACAGGGATTAGCACAGATACGCAGTATTTT. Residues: CASGTGISTDTQYF.

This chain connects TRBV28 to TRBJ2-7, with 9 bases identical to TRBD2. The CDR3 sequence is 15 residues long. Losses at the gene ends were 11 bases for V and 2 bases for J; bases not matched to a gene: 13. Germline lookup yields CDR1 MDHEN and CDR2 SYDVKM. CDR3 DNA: TGTGCCTGCAATGGGGGGCCTAGCGGGACCTACGAGCAGTACTTC. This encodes CACNGGPSGTYEQYF. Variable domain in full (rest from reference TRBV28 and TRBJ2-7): DVKVTQSSRYLVKRTGEKVFLECVQDMDHENMFWYRQDPGLGLRLIYFSYDVKMKEKGDIPEGYSVSREKKERFSLILESASTNQTSMYLCACNGGPSGTYEQYFGPGTRLTVT.

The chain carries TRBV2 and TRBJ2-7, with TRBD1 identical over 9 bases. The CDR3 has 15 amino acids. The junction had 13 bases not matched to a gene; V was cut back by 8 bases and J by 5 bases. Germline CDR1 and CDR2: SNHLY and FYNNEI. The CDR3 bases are TGTGCCAGCTTCGGACAGGGGCTAACATTCCACGAGCAGTACTTC. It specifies CASFGQGLTFHEQYF.

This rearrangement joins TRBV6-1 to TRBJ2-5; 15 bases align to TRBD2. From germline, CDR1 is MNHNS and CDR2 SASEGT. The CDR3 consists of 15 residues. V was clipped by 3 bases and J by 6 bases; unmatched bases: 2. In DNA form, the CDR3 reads TGTGCCAGCAGTGAGGGGACTAGCGGGGGGAAGACCCAGTACTTC. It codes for CASSEGTSGGKTQYF.

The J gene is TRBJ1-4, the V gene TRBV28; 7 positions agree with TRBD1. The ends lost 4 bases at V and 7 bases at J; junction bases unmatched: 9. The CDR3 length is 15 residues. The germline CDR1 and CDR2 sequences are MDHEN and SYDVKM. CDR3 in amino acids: CASSSTGTWSEKLFF. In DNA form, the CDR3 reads TGTGCCAGCAGTTCGACAGGGACCTGGAGTGAAAAACTGTTTTTT. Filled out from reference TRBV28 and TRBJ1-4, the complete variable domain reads DVKVTQSSRYLVKRTGEKVFLECVQDMDHENMFWYRQDPGLGLRLIYFSYDVKMKEKGDIPEGYSVSREKKERFSLILESASTNQTSMYLCASSSTGTWSEKLFFGSGTQLSVL.

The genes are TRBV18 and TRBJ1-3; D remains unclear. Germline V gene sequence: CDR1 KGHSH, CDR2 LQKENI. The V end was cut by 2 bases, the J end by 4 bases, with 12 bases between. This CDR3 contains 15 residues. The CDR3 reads CASSPSQTTGNTIYF. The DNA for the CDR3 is TGTGCCAGCTCACCATCACAGACGACGGGAAACACCATATATTTT. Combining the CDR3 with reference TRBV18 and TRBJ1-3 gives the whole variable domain NAGVMQNPRHLVRRRGQEARLRCSPMKGHSHVYWYRQLPEEGLKFMVYLQKENIIDESGMPKERFSAEFPKEGPSILRIQQVVRGDSAAYFCASSPSQTTGNTIYFGEGSWLTVV.

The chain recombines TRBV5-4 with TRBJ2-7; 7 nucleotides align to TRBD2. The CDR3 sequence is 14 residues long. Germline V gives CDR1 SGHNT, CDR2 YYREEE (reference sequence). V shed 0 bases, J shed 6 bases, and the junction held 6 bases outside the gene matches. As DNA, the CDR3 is TGTGCCAGCAGCTTGGGACTAGCAGCAAGCGAGCAGTACTTC. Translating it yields CASSLGLAASEQYF.